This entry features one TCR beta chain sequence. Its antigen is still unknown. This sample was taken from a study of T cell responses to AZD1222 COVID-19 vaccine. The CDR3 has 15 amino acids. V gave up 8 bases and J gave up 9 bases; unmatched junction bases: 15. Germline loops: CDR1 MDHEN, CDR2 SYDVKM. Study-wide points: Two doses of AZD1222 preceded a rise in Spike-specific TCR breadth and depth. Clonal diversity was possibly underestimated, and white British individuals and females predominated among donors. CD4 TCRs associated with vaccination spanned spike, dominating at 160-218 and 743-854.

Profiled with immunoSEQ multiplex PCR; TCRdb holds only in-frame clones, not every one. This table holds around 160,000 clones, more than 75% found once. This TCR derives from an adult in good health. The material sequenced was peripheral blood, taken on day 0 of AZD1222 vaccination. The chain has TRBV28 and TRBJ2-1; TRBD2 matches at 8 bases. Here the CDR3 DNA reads TGTGCCAGCGAGGGTAGCGGGGAGGGGTTGGCTGAGCAGTTCTTC. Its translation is CASEGSGEGLAEQFF.